These T cell receptor beta chains were read from a single sample in a study of blood T cell repertoires in COVID-19. Only in-frame clones appear in the TCRdb table, and some are missing; sequencing was by immunoSEQ multiplex PCR. The data show approximately 150,000 clones, approximately 84% seen once. Sequenced: peripheral blood. The receptors here all came from a man aged 70-80 years with active or convalescent COVID-19. CDR3s include the opening cysteine and the closing phenylalanine or tryptophan. Fields, in order: clone size, J gene, V gene, D gene, CDR3 DNA, CDR3 protein. D genes are given only for firm matches. Where a row states a size, it is once, few, many or the class of an expanded clone; other rows omit it.

-,TRBJ1-6,TRBV5-5,-,TGTGCCAGCAGCTTGATACCAGGGGATAATTCACCCCTCCACTTT,CASSLIPGDNSPLHF
-,TRBJ1-2,TRBV2,-,TGTGCCAGGAAGGACAGTAACTATGGCTACACCTTC,CARKDSNYGYTF
-,TRBJ2-7,TRBV7-3,-,TGTGCCAGCAGCGAATCTAGGGAGAGCTCCTACGAGCAGTACTTC,CASSESRESSYEQYF
once,TRBJ1-1,TRBV5-4,TRBD1,TGTGCCAGCAGCCCCCCGGGCACAGGGGGCCCAATGAACACTGAAGCTTTCTTT,CASSPPGTGGPMNTEAFF
-,TRBJ2-3,TRBV18,-,TGTGCCAGCTCACCTAACCGGGACACTGCGCAGTATTTT,CASSPNRDTAQYF
once,TRBJ2-3,TRBV2,-,TGTGCCAGCCGGCCGGGTCTTACAGATACGCAGTATTTT,CASRPGLTDTQYF
-,TRBJ1-2,TRBV24-1,TRBD1,TGTGCCACCAGTGAAACGGACAGGGCCGGATATGGCTACACCTTC,CATSETDRAGYGYTF
-,TRBJ2-3,TRBV14,TRBD2,TGTGCCAGCAGCCGTCGACTAGCGGGGACTAGCACAGATACGCAGTATTTT,CASSRRLAGTSTDTQYF
-,TRBJ1-5,TRBV7-9,TRBD1,TGTGCCAGCAGCGCCGGACAGGGGGGGTGGCCCCAGCATTTT,CASSAGQGGWPQHF
-,TRBJ2-1,TRBV10-2,TRBD2,TGCGCCAGCAGCACCACTAGCGGGGGGCCCGGGAATGAGCAGTTCTTC,CASSTTSGGPGNEQFF
-,TRBJ2-7,TRBV5-1,TRBD1,TGCGCCAGCAGCAAGGGACAGACTGCCCTCTCCTACGAGCAGTACTTC,CASSKGQTALSYEQYF
-,TRBJ1-6,TRBV27,-,TGTGCCAGCAGTTTGGCCAGGGCCAATTCACCCCTCCACTTT,CASSLARANSPLHF
few,TRBJ2-7,TRBV7-3,-,TGTGCCAGCAGCTCCTTAGAAGCGGGCGAGCAGTACTTC,CASSSLEAGEQYF
once,TRBJ2-7,TRBV3-1/TRBV3-2,TRBD2,TGTGCCAGCAGCACCTCCTTTGGGGGGGATAACGAGCAGTACTTC,CASSTSFGGDNEQYF
-,TRBJ1-1,TRBV11-3,-,TGTGCCAGCAGCCCCTCAGGTTTGTTGGGCACTGAAGCTTTCTTT,CASSPSGLLGTEAFF
-,TRBJ2-2,TRBV4-3,-,TGCGCCAGCAGCCTGACTCTCTCGAACACCGGGGAGCTGTTTTTT,CASSLTLSNTGELFF
-,TRBJ2-1,TRBV5-4,TRBD1,TGTGCCAGCAGCCCTAGGACAGGGCCGAGCTCCTACAATGAGCAGTTCTTC,CASSPRTGPSSYNEQFF
-,TRBJ1-6,TRBV4-3,-,TGCGCCAGCAGCCAAGCAGTGAGGTCCGCCTATAATTCACCCCTCCACTTT,CASSQAVRSAYNSPLHF
once,TRBJ1-1,TRBV28,TRBD1,TGTGCCAGCAGCACACAGGGGAGAGCTGAAGCTTTCTTT,CASSTQGRAEAFF
-,TRBJ2-7,TRBV10-3,TRBD1,TGTGCCATCAGTGGGGGACAGGGGAGGCCTAACGAGCAGTACTTC,CAISGGQGRPNEQYF
-,TRBJ1-2,TRBV18,TRBD1,TGTGCCAGCTCAACAGGGGGTGCCTATGGCTACACCTTC,CASSTGGAYGYTF
-,TRBJ2-5,TRBV29-1,TRBD2,TGCAGCGTTGAAGTACTAGCGGGACCACCGGCTCCAGAGACCCAGTACTTC,CSVEVLAGPPAPETQYF
many,TRBJ2-7,TRBV30,TRBD2,TGTGCCTGGAGCCCCCCCGGACTAGCGGGAGCCGAGCAGTACTTC,CAWSPPGLAGAEQYF
-,TRBJ1-5,TRBV12-5,-,TGTGCTAGTGCCCAGGGGAGCAATCAGCCCCAGCATTTT,CASAQGSNQPQHF
-,TRBJ1-4,TRBV7-8,-,TGTGCCAGCACCCCGGGGGTAACTAATGAAAAACTGTTTTTT,CASTPGVTNEKLFF
-,TRBJ1-5,TRBV7-9,TRBD1,TGTGCCAGCAGCTGGACAGGCGGTCAGCCCCAGCATTTT,CASSWTGGQPQHF
-,TRBJ2-3,TRBV5-5,TRBD2,TGTGCCAGCATCGCGACGGGAGTAGCGGGAGGGTGGGATACGCAGTATTTT,CASIATGVAGGWDTQYF
-,TRBJ1-1,TRBV5-1,TRBD1,TGCGCCAGCAGTTACGGACAGGTGAACACTGAAGCTTTCTTT,CASSYGQVNTEAFF